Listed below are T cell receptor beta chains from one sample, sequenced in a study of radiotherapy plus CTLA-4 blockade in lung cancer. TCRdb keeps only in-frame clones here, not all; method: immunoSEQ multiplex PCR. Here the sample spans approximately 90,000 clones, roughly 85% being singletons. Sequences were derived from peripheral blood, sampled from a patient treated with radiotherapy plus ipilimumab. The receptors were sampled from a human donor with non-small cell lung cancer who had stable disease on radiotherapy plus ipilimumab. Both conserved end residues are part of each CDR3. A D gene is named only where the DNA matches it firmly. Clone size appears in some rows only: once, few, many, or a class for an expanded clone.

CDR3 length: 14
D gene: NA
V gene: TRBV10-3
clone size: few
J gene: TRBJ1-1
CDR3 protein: CAISETDLNTEAFF
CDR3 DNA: TGTGCCATCAGCGAGACAGACCTGAACACTGAAGCTTTCTTT

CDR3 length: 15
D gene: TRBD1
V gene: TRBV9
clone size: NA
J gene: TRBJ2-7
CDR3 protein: CASSAHRGWTYEQYF
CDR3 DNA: TGTGCCAGCAGCGCTCACAGGGGTTGGACCTACGAGCAGTACTTC

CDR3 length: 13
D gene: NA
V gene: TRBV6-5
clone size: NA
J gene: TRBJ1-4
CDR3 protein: CASSPQGSEKLFF
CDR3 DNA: TGTGCCAGCAGTCCCCAGGGGTCCGAAAAACTGTTTTTT

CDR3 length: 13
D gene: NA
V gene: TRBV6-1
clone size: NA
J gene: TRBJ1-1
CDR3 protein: CASRAGKNTEAFF
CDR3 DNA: TGTGCCAGCAGAGCCGGGAAGAACACTGAAGCTTTCTTT

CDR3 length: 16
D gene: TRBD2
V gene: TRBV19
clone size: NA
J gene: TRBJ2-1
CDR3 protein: CASSPRTSGGREEQFF
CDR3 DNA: TGTGCCAGTAGTCCTCGGACTAGCGGGGGCCGAGAGGAGCAGTTCTTC

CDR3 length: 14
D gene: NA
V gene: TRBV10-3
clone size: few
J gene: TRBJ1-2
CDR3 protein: CAISEKTANYGYTF
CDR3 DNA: TGTGCCATCAGCGAGAAGACAGCTAACTATGGCTACACCTTC

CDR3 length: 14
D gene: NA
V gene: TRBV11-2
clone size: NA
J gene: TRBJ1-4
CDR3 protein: CASSLGQINEKLFF
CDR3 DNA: TGTGCCAGCAGCCTTGGACAGATTAATGAAAAACTGTTTTTT

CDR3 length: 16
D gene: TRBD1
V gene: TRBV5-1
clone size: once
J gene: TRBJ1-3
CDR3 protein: CASSLATGATGNTIYF
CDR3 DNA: TGCGCCAGCAGCTTAGCAACAGGGGCTACTGGAAACACCATATATTTT

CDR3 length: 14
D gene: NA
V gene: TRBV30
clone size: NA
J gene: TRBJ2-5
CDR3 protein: CAWARGRAQETQYF
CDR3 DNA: TGTGCCTGGGCCAGGGGGAGGGCCCAAGAGACCCAGTACTTC

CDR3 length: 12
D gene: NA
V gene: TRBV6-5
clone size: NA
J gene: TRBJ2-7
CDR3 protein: CASSWTDYEQYF
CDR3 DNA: TGTGCCAGCAGTTGGACAGACTACGAGCAGTACTTC

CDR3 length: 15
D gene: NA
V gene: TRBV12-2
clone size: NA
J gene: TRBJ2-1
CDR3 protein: CASRLEVDRYNEQFF
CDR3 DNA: TGTGCAAGTCGCTTAGAGGTGGACAGATACAATGAGCAGTTCTTC

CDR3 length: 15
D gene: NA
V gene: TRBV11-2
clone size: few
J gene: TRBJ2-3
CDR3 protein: CASSLLGGSTDTQYF
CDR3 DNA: TGTGCCAGCAGCTTATTAGGGGGGAGCACAGATACGCAGTATTTT

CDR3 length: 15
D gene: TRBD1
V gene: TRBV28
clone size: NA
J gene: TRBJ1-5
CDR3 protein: CASRAPQGAGQPQHF
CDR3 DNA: TGTGCCAGCAGGGCTCCGCAGGGGGCCGGGCAGCCCCAGCATTTT

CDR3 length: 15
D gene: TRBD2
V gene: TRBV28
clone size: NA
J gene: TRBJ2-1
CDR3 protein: CASSPGTSGYNEQFF
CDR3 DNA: TGTGCCAGCAGCCCAGGGACTAGCGGGTACAATGAGCAGTTCTTC

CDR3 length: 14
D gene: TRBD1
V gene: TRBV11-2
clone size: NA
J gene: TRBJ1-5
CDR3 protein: CASSLGTGHQPQHF
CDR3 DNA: TGTGCCAGCAGCCTAGGGACAGGCCATCAGCCCCAGCATTTT

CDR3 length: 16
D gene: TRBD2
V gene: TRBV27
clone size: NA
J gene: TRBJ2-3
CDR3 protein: CASSFFIAGGTDTQYF
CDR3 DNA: TGTGCCAGCAGTTTTTTTATAGCGGGAGGTACAGATACGCAGTATTTT

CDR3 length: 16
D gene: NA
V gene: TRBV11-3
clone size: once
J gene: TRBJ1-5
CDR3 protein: CASSLVADASNQPQHF
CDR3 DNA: TGTGCCAGCAGCTTAGTCGCGGATGCTAGCAATCAGCCCCAGCATTTT

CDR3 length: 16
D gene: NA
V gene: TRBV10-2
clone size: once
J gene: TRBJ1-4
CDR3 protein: CASSGASGLQFEKLFF
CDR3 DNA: TGCGCCAGCAGTGGGGCTTCAGGTCTCCAATTTGAAAAACTGTTTTTT

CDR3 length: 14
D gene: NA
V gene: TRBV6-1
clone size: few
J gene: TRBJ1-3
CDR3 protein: CASSEALQSNTIYF
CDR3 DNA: TGTGCCAGCAGTGAAGCCTTACAGTCAAACACCATATATTTT

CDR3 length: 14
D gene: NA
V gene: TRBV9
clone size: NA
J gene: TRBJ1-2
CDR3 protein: CASSVVGTNYGYTF
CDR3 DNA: TGTGCCAGCAGCGTAGTCGGGACCAACTATGGCTACACCTTC

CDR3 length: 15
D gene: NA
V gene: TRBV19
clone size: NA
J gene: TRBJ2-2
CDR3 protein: CASSFGGANTGELFF
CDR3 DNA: TGTGCCAGTAGTTTTGGAGGAGCGAACACCGGGGAGCTGTTTTTT

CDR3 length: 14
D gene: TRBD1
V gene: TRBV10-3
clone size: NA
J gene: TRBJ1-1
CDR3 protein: CASAGGTGRTEAFF
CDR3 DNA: TGTGCCTCCGCGGGGGGGACAGGGAGGACTGAAGCTTTCTTT

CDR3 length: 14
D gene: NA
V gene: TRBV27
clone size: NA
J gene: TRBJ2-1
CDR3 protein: CASSLFTANNEQFF
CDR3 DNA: TGTGCCAGCAGTTTATTTACAGCGAACAATGAGCAGTTCTTC

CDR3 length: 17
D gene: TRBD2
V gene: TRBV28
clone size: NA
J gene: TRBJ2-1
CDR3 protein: CASSSSRTSASYNEQFF
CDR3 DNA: TGTGCCAGCAGTTCCTCAAGGACTAGCGCCTCCTACAATGAGCAGTTCTTC

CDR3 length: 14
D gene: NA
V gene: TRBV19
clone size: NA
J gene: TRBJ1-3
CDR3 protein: CASRAAGSGNTIYF
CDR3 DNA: TGTGCCTCTCGCGCGGCGGGCTCTGGAAACACCATATATTTT

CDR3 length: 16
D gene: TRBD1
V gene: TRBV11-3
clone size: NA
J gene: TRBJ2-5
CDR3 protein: CASSAGTDPFQETQYF
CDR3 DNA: TGTGCCAGCAGCGCAGGGACAGACCCCTTCCAAGAGACCCAGTACTTC